These T cell receptor beta chains were read from a single sample in a study of Graves' ophthalmopathy and Graves' hyperthyroidism. TCRdb reprocessed the multiplex PCR reads with MiXCR, giving one entry per CDR3 protein. The data hold 600,000 to 950,000 distinct CDR3 sequences, with roughly 41% observed a single time. Sequenced input: peripheral blood. Receptors originate from an adult man with Graves' ophthalmopathy. The CDR3 runs from the conserved cysteine through the conserved F or W. The D gene is left open where the match is weak. The size of a clone is reported for some rows only, either as once, few or many, or as a class for expanded clones.

D	V	size	length	J	DNA	CDR3
-	TRBV12-3/TRBV12-4	-	15	TRBJ2-3	TGTGCCAGCAGTTTGGGGGCCGGTAAGACAGATACGCAGTATTTT	CASSLGAGKTDTQYF
TRBD2	TRBV20-1	few	15	TRBJ2-7	TGCAGTGCTCCGACCACTAGCGGGAGAATGGGCGAGCAGTACTTC	CSAPTTSGRMGEQYF
-	TRBV14	few	12	TRBJ2-3	TGTGCCAGCAGCCAAGTGGCGGATACGCAGTATTTT	CASSQVADTQYF
-	TRBV25-1	many	15	TRBJ1-4	TGTGCCAGCAGTGAATACGGGGGTTCTAGGGAAAAACTGTTTTTT	CASSEYGGSREKLFF
-	TRBV4-3	-	16	TRBJ1-4	TGCGCCAGCAGCCAAGTAGTCACCGCAACTAATGAAAAACTGTTTTTT	CASSQVVTATNEKLFF
-	TRBV10-3	-	15	TRBJ1-6	TGTGCCAGCAAGGTAGACGGTAGGATTAATTCACCCCTCCACTTT	CASKVDGRINSPLHF
-	TRBV7-9	many	14	TRBJ2-7	TGTGCCAGCAGCTTAGCGATGGGTTCCTACGAGCAGTACTTC	CASSLAMGSYEQYF
-	TRBV12-3/TRBV12-4	-	16	TRBJ1-1	TGTGCCAGCAGCATTAGGGACAACCCGGGCGGCACTGAAGCTTTCTTT	CASSIRDNPGGTEAFF
-	TRBV7-2	-	13	TRBJ1-5	TGTGCCAGCAGCTTAACAAACAGGGAGGCCCAGCATTTT	CASSLTNREAQHF
-	TRBV5-1	-	14	TRBJ2-7	TGCGCCAGCAGCCCCAGAAGTAGCACCTACGAGCAGTACTTC	CASSPRSSTYEQYF
TRBD1	TRBV12-3/TRBV12-4	-	14	TRBJ2-7	TGTGCCAGCGCAGGACAGGGGGGGGTATACGAGCAGTACTTC	CASAGQGGVYEQYF
-	TRBV20-1	few	12	TRBJ1-1	TGCAGTGCCGCGGACCTGAACACTGAAGCTTTCTTT	CSAADLNTEAFF
-	TRBV10-3	-	15	TRBJ1-5	TGTGCCATCAGTGAGGGGGGGGGCCGGGGTCAGCCCCAGCATTTT	CAISEGGGRGQPQHF
TRBD1	TRBV10-3	many	13	TRBJ2-7	TGTGCCATCAGTGAGGGACAGGCTTACGAGCAGTACTTC	CAISEGQAYEQYF
TRBD1	TRBV25-1	-	17	TRBJ2-5	TGTGCCAGCAGTCCTCCGGGACAGGGGGCCGTGGGGGAGACCCAGTACTTC	CASSPPGQGAVGETQYF
-	TRBV5-6	-	16	TRBJ1-4	TGTGCCAGCAGCTTTGGGACCGGTAGAGCTGGGGAAAAACTGTTTTTT	CASSFGTGRAGEKLFF
-	TRBV5-8	-	14	TRBJ2-5	TGTGCCAGCAGCTTGGAAGGGATGGCAGAGACCCAGTACTTC	CASSLEGMAETQYF
-	TRBV7-9	-	12	TRBJ1-2	TGTGCCCCCGAGGAGTCGGTCTATGGCTACACCTTC	CAPEESVYGYTF
-	TRBV19	-	16	TRBJ1-4	TGTGCCAGTAGTATTACGCCGGGACTGGGCAATGGGGAACTGTTTTTT	CASSITPGLGNGELFF
-	TRBV29-1	-	11	TRBJ1-2	TGCAGCGGGGGGGGCCGGTATGGCTACACCTTC	CSGGGRYGYTF
TRBD1	TRBV20-1	many	14	TRBJ1-6	TGCAGTGCTAGCCCGGGACAGGGGAGTTCACCCCTCCACTTT	CSASPGQGSSPLHF
-	TRBV20-1	few	14	TRBJ2-7	TGCAGTGCTCACTTCTCCAGGGGATCCTACGAGCAGTACTTC	CSAHFSRGSYEQYF
-	TRBV29-1	many	11	TRBJ1-1	TGCAGCGTTGAAAAGGGGGCTGAAGCTTTCTTT	CSVEKGAEAFF
TRBD2	TRBV20-1	-	15	TRBJ2-5	TGCAGTGCCGATATAAGCGGGGGGGCCGGAGAGACCCAGTACTTC	CSADISGGAGETQYF
-	TRBV16	-	14	TRBJ1-2	TGTGCCAGCAGGGCGGGCAGGGAGAGCTATGGCTACACCTTC	CASRAGRESYGYTF
-	TRBV7-9	-	14	TRBJ2-7	TGTGCCAGCAGCTTATATAACACGGGCTACGAGCAGTACTTC	CASSLYNTGYEQYF
-	TRBV9	few	16	TRBJ2-7	TGTGCCAGCAGCGTAGGCCCCGCAGCGGAAACTTACGAGCAGTACTTC	CASSVGPAAETYEQYF
-	TRBV7-9	few	15	TRBJ2-7	TGTGCCAGCAGCCTAGAGGGGGACATGGGCTACGAGCAGTACTTC	CASSLEGDMGYEQYF
-	TRBV15	many	13	TRBJ2-7	TGTGCCACCAGCGAGAGGGAGGCCCCCGAGCAGTACTTC	CATSEREAPEQYF
TRBD2	TRBV11-1	-	16	TRBJ2-2	TGTGCCAGCAGCTCCGGACGACTAGCGGGAGCCGGGGAGCTGTTTTTT	CASSSGRLAGAGELFF
-	TRBV2	few	14	TRBJ1-4	TGTGCCAGCAGTTTCAGTGTAAACCGGGGAAAACTGTTTTTT	CASSFSVNRGKLFF
-	TRBV20-1	-	18	TRBJ2-2	TGCAGTGCTCCCGAGGTCTTGGCAAGGCGGAGGAACACCGGGGAGCTGTTTTTT	CSAPEVLARRRNTGELFF
-	TRBV5-1	few	13	TRBJ2-7	TGCGCCAGCGGACGAGACCGAGCCTACGAGCAGTACTTC	CASGRDRAYEQYF
TRBD1	TRBV7-9	many	11	TRBJ1-1	TGTGCCAGCAGTGACAGGGATCCCGCTTTCTTT	CASSDRDPAFF
-	TRBV9	many	15	TRBJ2-5	TGTGCCAGCAGCGTAGGGATGACAGCCCAAGAGACCCAGTACTTC	CASSVGMTAQETQYF
TRBD1	TRBV7-9	many	15	TRBJ2-7	TGTGCCAGCAGCTCCCGACTGGACAGGGACCACGAGCAGTACTTC	CASSSRLDRDHEQYF
-	TRBV7-9	few	13	TRBJ2-7	TGTGCCAGCAGCTTAGCGTTCCGGGGGGAGCAGTACTTC	CASSLAFRGEQYF
-	TRBV25-1	-	15	TRBJ2-3	TGTGCCAGCAGTCATAATGGGGGAGCCACAGATACGCAGTATTTT	CASSHNGGATDTQYF
TRBD1	TRBV11-1	-	15	TRBJ2-5	TGTGCCAGCAGCTATTACAGGGGGATTATGGAGACCCAGTACTTC	CASSYYRGIMETQYF
-	TRBV15	many	15	TRBJ1-1	TGTGCCACCAGCAGAGATTCGGGGGTCCACACTGAAGCTTTCTTT	CATSRDSGVHTEAFF
-	TRBV4-3	-	16	TRBJ2-5	TGCGCCAGCAGCCAAGATCCCCAACTAGGGCTTGGGACCCAGTACTTC	CASSQDPQLGLGTQYF
TRBD1	TRBV7-9	-	15	TRBJ2-7	TGTGCCAGCAGCTTCGACAGGGACATGTCCTACGAGCAGTACTTC	CASSFDRDMSYEQYF
-	TRBV9	few	12	TRBJ1-4	TGTGCCAGCAGCACCCTTGGAGAAAAACTGTTTTTT	CASSTLGEKLFF
TRBD1	TRBV2	many	16	TRBJ1-4	TGTGCCAGCAGGACACGGAGGACAGGTTGGAATGAAAAACTGTTTTTT	CASRTRRTGWNEKLFF
TRBD2	TRBV7-4	-	16	TRBJ2-7	TGTGCCAGCAGCCCTCTAGCGGGAGTAGACCCCTACGAGCGGTACTTC	CASSPLAGVDPYERYF
-	TRBV20-1	many	11	TRBJ2-7	TGCAGTGCTAGAGATGTATACGAGCAGTACTTC	CSARDVYEQYF
-	TRBV29-1	-	13	TRBJ1-2	TGCAGCGCCGGCATGACAGCTAACTATGGCTACACCTTC	CSAGMTANYGYTF
-	TRBV29-1	-	12	TRBJ1-2	TGCAGCGTTGTAAGTTTTGGCCAGAGCTACACCTTC	CSVVSFGQSYTF
-	TRBV15	few	15	TRBJ2-3	TGTGCCACCAGCAGACGGTCCCCAAATACAGATACGCAGTATTTT	CATSRRSPNTDTQYF
-	TRBV12-3/TRBV12-4	-	16	TRBJ1-5	TGTGCCAGCAGTCCCGCCCTTGGGACCAAAAATCAGCCCCAGCATTTT	CASSPALGTKNQPQHF
-	TRBV10-3	-	12	TRBJ1-2	TGTGCCAGCAGACAGGACAGCTATGGCTACACCTTC	CASRQDSYGYTF
TRBD1	TRBV7-9	many	15	TRBJ1-2	TGTGCCAGCAGCCCCTGGGCAGGGGGGGACTATGGCTACACCTTC	CASSPWAGGDYGYTF
-	TRBV20-1	-	15	TRBJ1-3	TGCAGTGCTAGTGATAGGGGCGGGGGTGGAAACACCATATATTTT	CSASDRGGGGNTIYF
-	TRBV10-3	-	13	TRBJ1-2	TGTGCCATCAGTCCCGGACAGCTCTATGGCTACACCTTC	CAISPGQLYGYTF
-	TRBV29-1	many	13	TRBJ1-1	TGCAGCGTTGAAGACAGGGTAGGAACTGAAGCTTTCTTT	CSVEDRVGTEAFF